A selection of T cell receptor beta chains follows, all from one sample in a study of T cells after yellow fever vaccination. From the 5' RACE reads, TCRdb called clonotypes with MiXCR, one entry per CDR3 protein. The sample lists a few hundred thousand distinct CDR3 sequences; roughly 8.6% were seen once. Sequences were derived from PBMCs, sampled more than 35 days after the first yellow fever vaccination. These receptors were taken from a man between 18 and 35 years old who received the YFV17D yellow fever vaccine. Both conserved end residues are part of each CDR3. D genes are given only for firm matches. Size is omitted from some rows. Given values are once, few, many or a class for expanded clones.

D gene: .; clone size: .; J gene: TRBJ2-2; V gene: TRBV27; CDR3 protein: CASSWGGGELFF; CDR3 DNA: TGTGCCAGCAGTTGGGGAGGCGGGGAGCTGTTTTTT
D gene: .; clone size: .; J gene: TRBJ2-3; V gene: TRBV12-3/TRBV12-4; CDR3 protein: CASSFLDKDTQYF; CDR3 DNA: TGTGCCAGCAGTTTCTTAGATAAAGATACGCAGTATTTT
D gene: .; clone size: .; J gene: TRBJ1-2; V gene: TRBV5-4; CDR3 protein: CASSSASVYGYTF; CDR3 DNA: TGTGCCAGCAGCTCGGCCAGCGTCTATGGCTACACCTTC
D gene: .; clone size: .; J gene: TRBJ1-5; V gene: TRBV28; CDR3 protein: CASSLLGSGYQPQHF; CDR3 DNA: TGTGCCAGCAGTTTGTTAGGGAGTGGGTATCAGCCCCAGCATTTT
D gene: .; clone size: .; J gene: TRBJ1-2; V gene: TRBV19; CDR3 protein: CASSRNTNYGYTF; CDR3 DNA: TGTGCCAGTAGTCGGAACACTAACTATGGCTACACCTTC
D gene: TRBD1; clone size: .; J gene: TRBJ1-2; V gene: TRBV7-9; CDR3 protein: CASSQGQSYGYTF; CDR3 DNA: TGTGCCAGCAGCCAGGGACAGAGCTATGGCTACACCTTC
D gene: .; clone size: .; J gene: TRBJ2-1; V gene: TRBV11-2; CDR3 protein: CASSLSHEQFF; CDR3 DNA: TGTGCCAGCAGCTTGAGTCACGAGCAGTTCTTC
D gene: .; clone size: once; J gene: TRBJ1-1; V gene: TRBV5-1; CDR3 protein: CASRGRVFGTEAFF; CDR3 DNA: TGCGCCAGCAGGGGGAGGGTATTTGGGACTGAAGCTTTCTTT
D gene: .; clone size: .; J gene: TRBJ1-5; V gene: TRBV18; CDR3 protein: CASSLETGGNQPQHF; CDR3 DNA: TGTGCCAGCTCACTGGAGACAGGTGGCAATCAGCCCCAGCATTTT
D gene: .; clone size: few; J gene: TRBJ2-6; V gene: TRBV5-4; CDR3 protein: CASSLDRPGANVLTF; CDR3 DNA: TGTGCCAGCAGCTTGGATAGGCCAGGGGCCAACGTCCTGACTTTC
D gene: TRBD1; clone size: many; J gene: TRBJ2-1; V gene: TRBV5-1; CDR3 protein: CASSSGTGYNEQFF; CDR3 DNA: TGTGCTAGCAGCAGTGGGACAGGCTACAATGAGCAGTTCTTC
D gene: .; clone size: many; J gene: TRBJ1-4; V gene: TRBV28; CDR3 protein: CASSDRQNEKLFF; CDR3 DNA: TGTGCCAGCAGCGATCGACAGAATGAAAAACTGTTTTTT
D gene: TRBD1; clone size: .; J gene: TRBJ2-1; V gene: TRBV7-2; CDR3 protein: CASSFVQGADEQFF; CDR3 DNA: TGTGCCAGCAGCTTCGTACAGGGGGCGGATGAGCAGTTCTTC
D gene: .; clone size: few; J gene: TRBJ2-3; V gene: TRBV7-2; CDR3 protein: CASSPGLGADTQYF; CDR3 DNA: TGTGCCAGCAGCCCAGGTCTGGGGGCAGATACGCAGTATTTT
D gene: .; clone size: few; J gene: TRBJ1-1; V gene: TRBV7-9; CDR3 protein: CASIQTGLGREAFF; CDR3 DNA: TGTGCCAGCATCCAAACGGGGTTAGGCAGGGAAGCTTTCTTT
D gene: TRBD2; clone size: many; J gene: TRBJ2-3; V gene: TRBV12-3/TRBV12-4; CDR3 protein: CASSPIAGWGTDTQYF; CDR3 DNA: TGTGCCAGCAGTCCCATAGCGGGGTGGGGAACAGATACGCAGTATTTT
D gene: TRBD1; clone size: .; J gene: TRBJ1-3; V gene: TRBV2; CDR3 protein: CASSEMRDSGNTIYF; CDR3 DNA: TGTGCCAGCAGTGAAATGCGGGACAGTGGAAACACCATATATTTT
D gene: .; clone size: .; J gene: TRBJ2-3; V gene: TRBV12-3/TRBV12-4; CDR3 protein: CASSLRVFTDTQYF; CDR3 DNA: TGTGCCAGCAGTTTAAGGGTCTTCACAGATACGCAGTATTTT
D gene: TRBD1; clone size: few; J gene: TRBJ2-1; V gene: TRBV6-5; CDR3 protein: CASIKTGGDEQFF; CDR3 DNA: TGTGCCAGCATTAAGACAGGGGGCGATGAGCAGTTCTTC
D gene: .; clone size: .; J gene: TRBJ2-1; V gene: TRBV7-2; CDR3 protein: CASTFRRTNEQFF; CDR3 DNA: TGTGCCAGCACCTTTAGACGGACTAATGAGCAGTTCTTC
D gene: .; clone size: few; J gene: TRBJ2-3; V gene: TRBV12-3/TRBV12-4; CDR3 protein: CASSFGTPAGDTQYF; CDR3 DNA: TGTGCCAGCAGTTTCGGGACCCCAGCTGGCGATACGCAGTATTTT
D gene: .; clone size: .; J gene: TRBJ1-6; V gene: TRBV11-2; CDR3 protein: CASSLPDRQSTYNSPLHF; CDR3 DNA: TGTGCCAGCAGCCTTCCCGATAGACAATCTACGTATAATTCACCCCTCCACTTT
D gene: TRBD1; clone size: few; J gene: TRBJ1-3; V gene: TRBV6-1; CDR3 protein: CASSGQVSGNTIYF; CDR3 DNA: TGTGCCAGCAGCGGACAGGTCTCTGGAAACACCATATATTTT
D gene: .; clone size: few; J gene: TRBJ1-4; V gene: TRBV18; CDR3 protein: CASSRADRREKLFF; CDR3 DNA: TGTGCCAGCTCACGTGCTGACAGAAGAGAAAAACTGTTTTTT
D gene: .; clone size: .; J gene: TRBJ2-7; V gene: TRBV7-2; CDR3 protein: CASSLLRGNEQYF; CDR3 DNA: TGTGCCAGCAGCTTGCTCAGGGGAAACGAGCAGTACTTC
D gene: .; clone size: .; J gene: TRBJ2-5; V gene: TRBV28; CDR3 protein: CASTLGGKETQYF; CDR3 DNA: TGTGCCAGCACCCTTGGGGGAAAAGAGACCCAGTACTTC
D gene: .; clone size: many; J gene: TRBJ2-3; V gene: TRBV14; CDR3 protein: CASSPRLREAQYF; CDR3 DNA: TGTGCCAGCAGCCCTCGACTGAGGGAAGCGCAGTATTTT
D gene: TRBD2; clone size: many; J gene: TRBJ2-3; V gene: TRBV2; CDR3 protein: CASSEVGSSGGARTDTQYF; CDR3 DNA: TGTGCCAGCAGTGAAGTGGGTAGTAGCGGGGGGGCGCGCACAGATACGCAGTATTTT
D gene: .; clone size: many; J gene: TRBJ1-1; V gene: TRBV7-2; CDR3 protein: CASSLTGLNTEAFF; CDR3 DNA: TGTGCCAGCAGCTTAACAGGGCTGAACACTGAAGCTTTCTTT
D gene: .; clone size: .; J gene: TRBJ2-5; V gene: TRBV29-1; CDR3 protein: CSVEDLTDQETQYF; CDR3 DNA: TGCAGCGTTGAAGATCTGACAGATCAAGAGACCCAGTACTTC
D gene: .; clone size: few; J gene: TRBJ2-5; V gene: TRBV2; CDR3 protein: CASTEGGADQETQYF; CDR3 DNA: TGTGCCAGCACAGAGGGGGGGGCCGACCAAGAGACCCAGTACTTC
D gene: .; clone size: few; J gene: TRBJ2-5; V gene: TRBV30; CDR3 protein: CAWSVGDGLGETQYF; CDR3 DNA: TGTGCCTGGAGTGTAGGGGACGGCCTGGGGGAGACCCAGTACTTC
D gene: .; clone size: few; J gene: TRBJ2-3; V gene: TRBV4-3; CDR3 protein: CASSGREPDTQYF; CDR3 DNA: TGCGCCAGCTCGGGACGGGAGCCAGATACGCAGTATTTT
D gene: TRBD1; clone size: many; J gene: TRBJ1-2; V gene: TRBV6-1; CDR3 protein: CASSSRGLSFGYTF; CDR3 DNA: TGTGCCAGCAGCTCCAGGGGGTTAAGTTTTGGCTACACCTTC
D gene: .; clone size: .; J gene: TRBJ2-7; V gene: TRBV6-6; CDR3 protein: CASRKEGPYEQYF; CDR3 DNA: TGTGCCAGCAGAAAGGAGGGCCCCTACGAGCAGTACTTC
D gene: TRBD1; clone size: .; J gene: TRBJ1-1; V gene: TRBV6-1; CDR3 protein: CASRGLTGVSTEAFF; CDR3 DNA: TGTGCCAGCAGGGGATTGACAGGGGTGAGCACTGAAGCTTTCTTT
D gene: .; clone size: .; J gene: TRBJ1-6; V gene: TRBV11-2; CDR3 protein: CASSLRPTWMEAGVSPLHF; CDR3 DNA: TGTGCCAGCAGCTTAAGGCCCACTTGGATGGAGGCCGGTGTTTCACCCCTCCACTTT
D gene: .; clone size: .; J gene: TRBJ1-5; V gene: TRBV12-3/TRBV12-4; CDR3 protein: CASRTDTNQPQHF; CDR3 DNA: TGTGCCAGCAGGACAGACACCAATCAGCCCCAGCATTTT
D gene: .; clone size: few; J gene: TRBJ2-5; V gene: TRBV4-3; CDR3 protein: CASSQAPGRRETQYF; CDR3 DNA: TGCGCCAGCAGCCAAGCCCCGGGCAGGCGGGAGACCCAGTACTTC
D gene: .; clone size: .; J gene: TRBJ1-1; V gene: TRBV4-2; CDR3 protein: CASSQEGLNLMNTEAFF; CDR3 DNA: TGTGCCAGCAGCCAAGAGGGGCTAAACCTTATGAACACTGAAGCTTTCTTT
D gene: .; clone size: many; J gene: TRBJ2-5; V gene: TRBV5-1; CDR3 protein: CASSLTGGGETQYF; CDR3 DNA: TGCGCCAGCAGCTTAACAGGGGGAGGGGAGACCCAGTACTTC
D gene: .; clone size: few; J gene: TRBJ2-3; V gene: TRBV9; CDR3 protein: CASSLSTYTDTQYF; CDR3 DNA: TGTGCCAGCAGCCTCTCAACATACACAGATACGCAGTATTTT
D gene: .; clone size: .; J gene: TRBJ1-2; V gene: TRBV12-3/TRBV12-4; CDR3 protein: CASSLAVSLYGYTF; CDR3 DNA: TGTGCCAGCAGTTTGGCAGTTTCCCTTTATGGCTACACCTTC
D gene: .; clone size: .; J gene: TRBJ1-1; V gene: TRBV4-1; CDR3 protein: CASSRQVPSEAFF; CDR3 DNA: TGCGCCAGCAGCCGACAGGTTCCCTCTGAAGCTTTCTTT
D gene: .; clone size: .; J gene: TRBJ2-7; V gene: TRBV5-1; CDR3 protein: CASSFVETGIYEQYF; CDR3 DNA: TGCGCCAGCAGCTTCGTTGAGACAGGAATCTACGAGCAGTACTTC
D gene: .; clone size: few; J gene: TRBJ2-5; V gene: TRBV6-5; CDR3 protein: CASSYKEANSGQETQYF; CDR3 DNA: TGTGCCAGCAGTTACAAGGAGGCTAACAGCGGGCAAGAGACCCAGTACTTC
D gene: .; clone size: few; J gene: TRBJ2-7; V gene: TRBV7-6; CDR3 protein: CASSPIASIGEQYF; CDR3 DNA: TGTGCCAGCAGCCCAATCGCGTCGATTGGAGAGCAGTACTTC
D gene: TRBD1; clone size: few; J gene: TRBJ2-1; V gene: TRBV15; CDR3 protein: CATSRTGGGDHNEQFF; CDR3 DNA: TGTGCCACCAGCAGGACAGGGGGCGGTGACCACAATGAGCAGTTCTTC
D gene: TRBD2; clone size: .; J gene: TRBJ2-1; V gene: TRBV7-8; CDR3 protein: CASSLVAGGFNEQFF; CDR3 DNA: TGTGCCAGCAGCTTAGTCGCGGGGGGCTTCAATGAGCAGTTCTTC
D gene: .; clone size: few; J gene: TRBJ2-7; V gene: TRBV7-9; CDR3 protein: CASSLESGAYEQYF; CDR3 DNA: TGTGCCAGCAGCTTAGAGTCAGGGGCCTACGAGCAGTACTTC
D gene: .; clone size: .; J gene: TRBJ2-5; V gene: TRBV11-2; CDR3 protein: CASSPRIGAGQETQYF; CDR3 DNA: TGTGCCAGCAGCCCGAGAATCGGGGCAGGGCAAGAGACCCAGTACTTC
D gene: TRBD2; clone size: many; J gene: TRBJ2-1; V gene: TRBV4-3; CDR3 protein: CASSQEGLAGAGEQFF; CDR3 DNA: TGCGCCAGCAGCCAAGAGGGACTAGCGGGGGCGGGAGAGCAGTTCTTC
D gene: TRBD2; clone size: many; J gene: TRBJ2-5; V gene: TRBV20-1; CDR3 protein: CSATAQGLAGETQYF; CDR3 DNA: TGCAGTGCTACGGCCCAGGGACTAGCGGGGGAGACCCAGTACTTC
D gene: TRBD2; clone size: .; J gene: TRBJ2-3; V gene: TRBV7-2; CDR3 protein: CASSDQRGTPSTDTQYF; CDR3 DNA: TGTGCCAGCAGCGACCAGCGGGGGACCCCTAGCACAGATACGCAGTATTTT
D gene: TRBD1; clone size: .; J gene: TRBJ2-7; V gene: TRBV29-1; CDR3 protein: CSVGGTGSEQYF; CDR3 DNA: TGCAGCGTCGGGGGGACAGGGAGTGAGCAGTACTTC
D gene: TRBD2; clone size: few; J gene: TRBJ2-5; V gene: TRBV18; CDR3 protein: CASSSLAGAVETQYF; CDR3 DNA: TGTGCCAGCTCATCCCTAGCGGGGGCCGTAGAGACCCAGTACTTC
D gene: .; clone size: .; J gene: TRBJ1-6; V gene: TRBV5-6; CDR3 protein: CASSARDRRSPLHF; CDR3 DNA: TGTGCCAGCAGCGCCCGCGACAGACGTTCACCCCTCCACTTT
D gene: .; clone size: .; J gene: TRBJ2-5; V gene: TRBV9; CDR3 protein: CASSVGGPSGAQETQYF; CDR3 DNA: TGTGCCAGCAGCGTAGGTGGACCCTCGGGAGCACAAGAGACCCAGTACTTC